This TCR beta chain was sequenced during a study of blood T cells in healthy people across ages (dated by TCRdb to between 2014 and 2017). For the study in its entirety: In model experiments, template switching captured about one uniquely barcoded TCR beta cDNA molecule for every two T cells. The study measured age-related changes in TCR beta repertoire diversity using deep sequencing normalized with unique cDNA molecular identifiers. The donors were split into four age groups: young (average around 16 years), middle-aged (39), aged (more than 55) and long-lived (about 74). Two additional independent replicas of 1 million unique cDNA reads from the same blood draw were analyzed for two donors (one aged 18 to 29 and one aged 80 or older). To avoid experimental bias, donors of different ages were spread randomly across the sequencing lanes.

Receptor amplification or capture employed 5' RACE. These reads were obtained on an Illumina HiSeq 2500. A second PCR of roughly 6 to 12 cycles was performed with a sample-barcoded 5' primer and a J-beta primer mix. A unique molecular identifier was introduced onto each TCR beta cDNA molecule by a template-switch 5' adaptor carrying 12 random nucleotides. Each sample yielded at least 3 million CDR3-containing paired-end reads. First-strand cDNA synthesis was performed from all RNA using the Mint cDNA synthesis kit, with priming by a TRBC-specific oligonucleotide. Following uracil-DNA glycosylase treatment, a first 18-cycle PCR with universal primers M1SS and BC2_uni_R was performed on all cDNA. The authors processed their data as follows. For normalization, 1 million high-quality reads, each with a distinct molecular identifier, were randomly selected from each sample. Reads sharing molecular identifiers were discarded rather than binned into consensus sequences. MiTCR, set to a Q25 quality threshold and the strictest error-elimination algorithm, was used for CDR3 identification, clonotype clustering and error correction. A nonparametric unseen species model with Euler transformation was used to estimate a lower bound on total TCR beta diversity. Using fastp trimming at Q25 and MiXCR clonotype assembly, TCRdb reanalyzed the public sequencing data and kept in-frame beta chains. Rows with one shared CDR3 protein collapse into an entry with the most common genes and DNA. V and J calls and clone size were set by TCRdb, not the authors. Across this sample there are roughly 1,800,000 distinct CDR3 sequences, with around 50% seen only once. Less than 2.5% of the sample is taken by the ten largest.

The CDR3 measures 13 amino acids from cysteine to phenylalanine. The read is trimmed to its CDR3 DNA, 39 bases read in frame from base 1. The germline V gene provides CDR1 SGHTA and CDR2 FQGTGA. V and J are truncated by 2 bases and 4 bases respectively, leaving an intervening sequence of 8 bases. The roughly 39 donors, aged about 6 to 95 years, were systemically healthy Caucasian individuals from Russia. Approximately 11 milliliters of peripheral blood were drawn from each donor into EDTA-treated Vacutainer tubes. PBMCs were isolated by Ficoll-Paque density-gradient centrifugation, with at least 6.5 million obtained per sample. Total RNA was extracted from PBMCs with Trizol reagent, with at least 5 micrograms obtained per sample. For every donor, an aliquot of PBMCs went through flow cytometry to measure the percentages of naive CD45RAhigh/CD27high T cells. This clonotype was counted between two and nine times. The clone's antigen remains unknown. No much larger clone exists at a distance of one base, and base qualities are not known.

On the study overall, not on this receptor specifically: Estimates of total diversity based on one million sequenced T cells were considered lower bounds and underestimates. Conclusive comparison of naive and antigen-experienced compartments was prevented by the profiling of bulk unsorted PBMCs. Because the CMV infection status of the donors was unknown, age-related changes in expanded clonotypes may potentially have been confounded. There was a strong correlation between observed TCR beta diversity and the percentage of naive T cells measured by flow cytometry. As age increased, observed TCR beta diversity per million T cells dropped in a roughly linear way, and a significant reduction was already evident by age 40. Compared with the aged group, more naive CD4+ T cells, fewer expanded clones and increased TCR diversity were shown by the long-lived group, suggesting age selection.

The sample taken for sequencing was blood. This clonotype was sampled from a woman in her 40s in good health. The chain uses TRBV7-3 and TRBJ2-5; no D gene call is confident. DNA sequence: TGTGCCAGCAGCTTACGGCGGAGAGAGACCCAGTACTTC. Its amino acids are CASSLRRRETQYF. Reference TRBV7-3 and TRBJ2-5 genes cover what lies past the CDR3, so the full variable domain is GAGVSQTPSNKVTEKGKYVELRCDPISGHTALYWYRQSLGQGPEFLIYFQGTGAADDSGLPNDRFFAVRPEGSVSTLKIQRTERGDSAVYLCASSLRRRETQYFGPGTRLLVL.